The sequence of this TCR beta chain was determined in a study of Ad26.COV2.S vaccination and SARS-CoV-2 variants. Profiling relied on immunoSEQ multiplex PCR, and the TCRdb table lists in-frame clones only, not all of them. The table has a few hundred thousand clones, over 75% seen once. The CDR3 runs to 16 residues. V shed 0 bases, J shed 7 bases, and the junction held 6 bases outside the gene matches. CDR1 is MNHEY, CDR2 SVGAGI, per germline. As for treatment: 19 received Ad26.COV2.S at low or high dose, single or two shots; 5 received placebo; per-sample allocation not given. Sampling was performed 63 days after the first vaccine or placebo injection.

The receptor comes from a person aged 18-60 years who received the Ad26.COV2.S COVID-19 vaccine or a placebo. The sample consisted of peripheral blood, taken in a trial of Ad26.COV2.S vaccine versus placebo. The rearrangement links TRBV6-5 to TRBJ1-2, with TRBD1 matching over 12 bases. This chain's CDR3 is CASSYSPGQGASGYTF. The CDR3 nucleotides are TGTGCCAGCAGTTACTCCCCGGGACAGGGGGCCTCTGGCTACACCTTC.